The sequence of this T cell receptor beta chain was determined in a study of technical replicates of blood from a handful of donors. Profiled with immunoSEQ multiplex PCR; TCRdb holds only in-frame clones, not every one. The repertoire holds about 56,000 clones, with about 91% as singletons. CDR1 and CDR2 from the germline V gene are KGHSH and LQKENI. The length of the CDR3 is 14 residues. V was clipped by 5 bases and J by 4 bases; unmatched bases: 0. The chain is built from TRBV18 and TRBJ2-7; 15 positions agree with TRBD2. The source of this sequence is a human donor in good health. Some clones in this sample may be carry-over from other donors' samples. The sequenced material came from PBMCs. The CDR3 spells CASSGLAGGYEQYF. DNA of the CDR3: TGTGCCAGCTCAGGACTAGCGGGAGGGTACGAGCAGTACTTC.